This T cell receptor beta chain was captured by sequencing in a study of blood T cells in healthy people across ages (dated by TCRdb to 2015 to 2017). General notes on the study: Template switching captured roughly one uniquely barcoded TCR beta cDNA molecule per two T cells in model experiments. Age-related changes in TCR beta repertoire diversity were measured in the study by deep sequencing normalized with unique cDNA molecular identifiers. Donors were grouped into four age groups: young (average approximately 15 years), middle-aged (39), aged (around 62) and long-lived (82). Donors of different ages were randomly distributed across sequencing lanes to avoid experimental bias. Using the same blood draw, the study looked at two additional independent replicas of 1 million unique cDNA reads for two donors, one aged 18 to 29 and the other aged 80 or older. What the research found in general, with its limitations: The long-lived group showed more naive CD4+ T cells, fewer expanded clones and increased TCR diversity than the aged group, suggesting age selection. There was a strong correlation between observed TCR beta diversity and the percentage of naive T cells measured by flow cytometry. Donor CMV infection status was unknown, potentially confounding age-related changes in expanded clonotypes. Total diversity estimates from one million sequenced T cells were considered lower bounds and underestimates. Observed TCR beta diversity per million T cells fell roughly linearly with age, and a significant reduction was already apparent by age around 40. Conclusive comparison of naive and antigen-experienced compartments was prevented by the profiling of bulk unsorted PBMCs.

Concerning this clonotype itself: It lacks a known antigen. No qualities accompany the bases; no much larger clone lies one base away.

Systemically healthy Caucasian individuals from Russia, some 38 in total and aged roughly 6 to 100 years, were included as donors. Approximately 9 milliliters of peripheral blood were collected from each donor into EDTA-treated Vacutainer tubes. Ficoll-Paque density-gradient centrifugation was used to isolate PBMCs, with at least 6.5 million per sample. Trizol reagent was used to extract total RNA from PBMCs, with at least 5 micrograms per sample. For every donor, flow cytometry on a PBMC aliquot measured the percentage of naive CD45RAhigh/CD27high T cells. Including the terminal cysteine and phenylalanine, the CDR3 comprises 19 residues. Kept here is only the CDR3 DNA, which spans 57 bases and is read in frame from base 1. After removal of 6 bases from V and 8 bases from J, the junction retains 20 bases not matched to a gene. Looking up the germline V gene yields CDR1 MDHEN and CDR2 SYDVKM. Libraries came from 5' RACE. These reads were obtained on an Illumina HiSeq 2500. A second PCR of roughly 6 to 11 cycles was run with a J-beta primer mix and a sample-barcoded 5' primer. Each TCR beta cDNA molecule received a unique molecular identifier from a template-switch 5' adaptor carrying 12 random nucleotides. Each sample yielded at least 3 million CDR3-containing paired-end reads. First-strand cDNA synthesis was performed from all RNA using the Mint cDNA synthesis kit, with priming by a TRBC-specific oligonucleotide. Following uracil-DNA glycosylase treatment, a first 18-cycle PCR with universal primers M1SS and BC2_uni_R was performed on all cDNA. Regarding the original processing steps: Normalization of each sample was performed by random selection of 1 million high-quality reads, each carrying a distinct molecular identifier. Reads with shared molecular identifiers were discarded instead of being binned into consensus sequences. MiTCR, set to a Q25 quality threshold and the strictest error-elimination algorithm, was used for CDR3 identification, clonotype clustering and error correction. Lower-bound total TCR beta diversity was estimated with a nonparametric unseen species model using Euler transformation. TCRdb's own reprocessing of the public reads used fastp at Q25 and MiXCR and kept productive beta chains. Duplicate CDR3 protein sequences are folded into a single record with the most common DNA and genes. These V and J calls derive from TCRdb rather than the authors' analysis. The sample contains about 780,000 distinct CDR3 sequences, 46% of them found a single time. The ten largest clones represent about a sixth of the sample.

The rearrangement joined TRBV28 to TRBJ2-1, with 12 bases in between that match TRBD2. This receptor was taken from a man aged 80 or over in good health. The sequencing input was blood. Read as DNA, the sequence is TGTGCCAGCAGCACTAATCTAGCGGGAGGGCCAGTATATCAGGATGAGCAGTTCTTC. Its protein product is CASSTNLAGGPVYQDEQFF.